A selection of T cell receptor beta chains follows, all from one sample in a study of cytomegalovirus exposure and HLA in healthy donors. This table comes from immunoSEQ multiplex PCR, and its TCRdb copy is limited to in-frame clones, with some not included. The sample consists of about 200,000 clones, over 75% of them appearing once. Source material: PBMCs. These receptors came from a male donor in good health and CMV-seronegative. Both conserved end residues are part of each CDR3. The order of the fields is J gene, V gene, clone size, D gene, CDR3 protein, CDR3 DNA. The D gene is left open where the match is weak. The size entry is marked missing in some rows and otherwise reads once, few, many or a size class.

TRBJ1-4	TRBV19	NA	NA	CASSTLGGELEKLFF	TGTGCCAGTAGTACCCTCGGGGGAGAACTTGAAAAACTGTTTTTT
TRBJ2-7	TRBV6-5	NA	NA	CASSRELGTYEQYF	TGTGCCAGCAGTCGGGAGCTCGGGACCTACGAGCAGTACTTC
TRBJ2-1	TRBV7-9	NA	TRBD1	CSSSWLGQPYNEQFF	TGTTCCAGCAGCTGGTTGGGACAGCCGTACAATGAGCAGTTCTTC
TRBJ1-1	TRBV7-6	NA	NA	CASSLGRMNTEAFF	TGTGCCAGCAGCTTAGGCAGAATGAACACTGAAGCTTTCTTT
TRBJ2-3	TRBV28	NA	NA	CASSSYTDTQYF	TGTGCCAGCAGTTCTTACACAGATACGCAGTATTTT
TRBJ2-3	TRBV27	NA	NA	CASSEQGTDTQYF	TGTGCCAGCAGTGAACAGGGCACAGATACGCAGTATTTT
TRBJ2-7	TRBV7-6	once	TRBD2	CASSLGRENDEQYF	TGTGCCAGCAGCTTAGGGCGGGAGAACGACGAGCAGTACTTC
TRBJ1-1	TRBV20-1	NA	NA	CQAGMNTEAFF	TGCCAAGCGGGTATGAACACTGAAGCTTTCTTT
TRBJ2-2	TRBV7-6	NA	TRBD1	CAANNPGGPGELFF	TGTGCCGCAAACAACCCAGGGGGCCCCGGGGAGCTGTTTTTT
TRBJ1-2	TRBV7-9	NA	NA	CSSSLSWQEHGYTF	TGTTCCAGCAGCTTAAGTTGGCAAGAACATGGCTACACCTTC
TRBJ2-3	TRBV11-3	NA	TRBD1	CASSPHRGSTQYF	TGTGCCAGCAGCCCTCACAGGGGTTCTACGCAGTATTTT
TRBJ1-4	TRBV27	NA	TRBD1	CASRRQGGDEKLFF	TGTGCCAGCAGACGACAGGGTGGGGATGAAAAACTGTTTTTT
TRBJ1-1	TRBV6-6	NA	TRBD1	CASSYSGQGAFAEAFF	TGTGCCAGCAGTTACTCAGGACAGGGGGCTTTCGCTGAAGCTTTCTTT
TRBJ2-7	TRBV11-2	NA	TRBD1	CASSSTGTGRHEQYF	TGTGCCAGCAGCTCCACCGGGACAGGGAGGCACGAGCAGTACTTC
TRBJ2-2	TRBV5-4	once	TRBD2	CASSLAGGFTGELFF	TGTGCCAGCAGCTTGGCGGGGGGTTTCACCGGGGAGCTGTTTTTT
TRBJ2-2	TRBV7-3	once	TRBD1	CASSLTYTPGQTNTGELFF	TGTGCCAGCAGCTTAACGTATACTCCGGGACAGACAAACACCGGGGAGCTGTTTTTT
TRBJ1-2	TRBV4-2	NA	TRBD1	CASSQDLSYRGEGYTF	TGTGCCAGCAGCCAAGATTTATCCTACAGGGGCGAGGGCTACACCTTC
TRBJ1-1	TRBV14	NA	NA	CASSQVQGSTEAFF	TGTGCCAGCAGCCAGGTGCAGGGGTCGACTGAAGCTTTCTTT
TRBJ1-1	TRBV7-3	NA	NA	CASSFDLRGWTEAFF	TGTGCCAGCAGCTTCGATTTAAGAGGATGGACTGAAGCTTTCTTT
TRBJ2-5	TRBV29-1	NA	NA	CSGGRGDETQYF	TGCAGCGGGGGGCGAGGTGATGAGACCCAGTACTTC
TRBJ2-1	TRBV4-3	NA	NA	CASSQGVRDNEQFF	TGCGCCAGCAGCCAGGGAGTCCGAGACAATGAGCAGTTCTTC
TRBJ2-5	TRBV5-6	NA	NA	CASSNRHLQETQYF	TGTGCCAGCAGCAACAGACACCTCCAAGAGACCCAGTACTTC
TRBJ1-1	TRBV21-1	NA	NA	CASSKVEDMNTEAFF	TGTGCCAGCAGCAAAGTAGAAGACATGAACACTGAAGCTTTCTTT
TRBJ1-2	TRBV9	NA	NA	CASSALQVRGYTF	TGTGCCAGCAGCGCGTTACAGGTTAGAGGCTACACCTTC
TRBJ2-2	TRBV4-2	few	TRBD2	CASSHVSGMNTGELFF	TGTGCCAGCAGCCATGTAAGCGGGATGAACACCGGGGAGCTGTTTTTT
TRBJ1-1	TRBV19	NA	NA	CASTIGGIGTEAFF	TGTGCCAGTACCATAGGCGGGATCGGCACTGAAGCTTTCTTT
TRBJ1-1	TRBV9	NA	TRBD1	CAGNTGGTEAFF	TGTGCCGGCAACACAGGGGGGACTGAAGCTTTCTTT
TRBJ2-1	TRBV4-2	NA	TRBD2	CASSPRTSGRGNEQFF	TGTGCCAGCAGCCCCCGGACTAGCGGGAGGGGCAATGAGCAGTTCTTC
TRBJ2-7	TRBV11-1	NA	TRBD1	CASSPLTGQGSYEQYF	TGTGCCAGCAGCCCCCTTACGGGACAGGGGTCCTACGAGCAGTACTTC
TRBJ2-3	TRBV5-1	NA	NA	CASSSGTSTSTDTQYF	TGCGCCAGCAGCTCAGGGACAAGCACTAGCACAGATACGCAGTATTTT
TRBJ2-2	TRBV27	NA	NA	CASSGTFGELFF	TGTGCCAGCAGTGGGACTTTCGGGGAGCTGTTTTTT
TRBJ2-1	TRBV9	NA	TRBD2	CASSVRGTSSYNEQFF	TGTGCCAGCAGCGTACGCGGGACTAGCTCCTACAATGAGCAGTTCTTC
TRBJ2-3	TRBV7-7	few	NA	CASSRTIQPTDTQYF	TGTGCCAGCAGCCGGACAATCCAGCCCACAGATACGCAGTATTTT
TRBJ2-6	TRBV11-2	NA	NA	CASSARTRFTGANVLTF	TGTGCCAGCAGCGCCCGAACTAGGTTCACTGGGGCCAACGTCCTGACTTTC
TRBJ2-7	TRBV4-3	NA	TRBD1	CASSQAGPGQGSYEQYF	TGCGCCAGCAGCCAAGCGGGGCCGGGACAGGGGTCTTACGAGCAGTACTTC
TRBJ2-3	TRBV5-1	NA	TRBD2	CASSRLANGVTDTQYF	TGCGCCAGCAGCCGACTAGCAAACGGTGTCACAGATACGCAGTATTTT
TRBJ2-3	TRBV27	NA	TRBD2	CASSLADYTDTQYF	TGTGCCAGCAGTCTAGCGGACTACACAGATACGCAGTATTTT
TRBJ2-7	TRBV28	NA	NA	CASSSRQWYF	TGTGCCAGCAGTTCTCGACAGTGGTACTTC
TRBJ2-1	TRBV25-1	few	TRBD1	CASSASGTVPYNEQFF	TGTGCCAGCAGTGCGTCCGGGACAGTACCCTACAATGAGCAGTTCTTC
TRBJ2-5	TRBV11-2	once	TRBD2	CASSSTGGQYF	TGTGCCAGCAGCTCAACGGGGGGCCAGTACTTC
TRBJ2-7	TRBV6-1	once	TRBD2	CASSEGRLAGGLHEQYF	TGTGCCAGCAGTGAAGGACGGCTAGCGGGGGGGCTTCACGAGCAGTACTTC
TRBJ2-5	TRBV18	NA	NA	CASSPRGGGYQETQYF	TGTGCCAGCTCACCAAGAGGAGGAGGGTACCAAGAGACCCAGTACTTC
TRBJ1-4	TRBV30	NA	NA	CAWSHPPGRTNEKLFF	TGTGCCTGGAGTCATCCTCCGGGGAGGACTAATGAAAAACTGTTTTTT
TRBJ2-1	TRBV6-6	once	NA	CASSYSRDSLDEQFF	TGTGCCAGCAGTTACTCAAGGGACTCCCTAGATGAGCAGTTCTTC
TRBJ2-1	TRBV7-9	NA	TRBD2	CASSLAAGVVDEQFF	TGTGCCAGCAGCTTAGCGGCGGGAGTGGTGGATGAGCAGTTCTTC
TRBJ1-3	TRBV18	NA	NA	CASSPGVSGNTIYF	TGTGCCAGCTCACCTGGAGTTTCTGGAAACACCATATATTTT
TRBJ2-2	TRBV5-1	NA	NA	CASSLASDTKSGELFF	TGCGCCAGCAGCTTGGCCTCTGACACGAAGTCCGGGGAGCTGTTTTTT
TRBJ2-3	TRBV5-1	NA	NA	CASRLGPSRENTQYF	TGCGCCAGCAGATTGGGCCCTTCGCGGGAAAATACGCAGTATTTT
TRBJ1-2	TRBV14	few	NA	CASSPNIDYGYTF	TGTGCCAGCAGTCCTAATATCGACTATGGCTACACCTTC
TRBJ1-2	TRBV10-3	NA	NA	CAAAGLGGYTF	TGTGCCGCGGCAGGGTTAGGCGGCTACACCTTC
TRBJ2-6	TRBV27	NA	TRBD2	CASRKAGVLSGANVLTF	TGTGCCAGCAGAAAGGCGGGAGTGCTCTCTGGGGCCAACGTCCTGACTTTC
TRBJ2-2	TRBV14	once	NA	CASSRTRTGELFF	TGTGCCAGCAGCCGAACTAGAACCGGGGAGCTGTTTTTT